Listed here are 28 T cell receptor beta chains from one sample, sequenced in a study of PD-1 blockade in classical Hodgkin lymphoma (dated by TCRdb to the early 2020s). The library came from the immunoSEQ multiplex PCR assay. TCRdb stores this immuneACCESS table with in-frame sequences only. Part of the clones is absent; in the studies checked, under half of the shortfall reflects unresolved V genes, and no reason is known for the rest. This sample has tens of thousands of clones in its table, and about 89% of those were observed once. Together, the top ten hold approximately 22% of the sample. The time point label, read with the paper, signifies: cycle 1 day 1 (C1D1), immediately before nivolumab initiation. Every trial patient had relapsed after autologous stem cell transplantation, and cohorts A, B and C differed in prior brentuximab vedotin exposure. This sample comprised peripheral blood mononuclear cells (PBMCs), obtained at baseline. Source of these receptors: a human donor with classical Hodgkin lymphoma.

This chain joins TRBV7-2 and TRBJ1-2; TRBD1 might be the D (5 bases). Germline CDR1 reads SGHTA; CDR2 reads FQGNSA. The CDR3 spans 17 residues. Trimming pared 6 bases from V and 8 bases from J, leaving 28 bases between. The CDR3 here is CASRPPSSVRGGDGYTF. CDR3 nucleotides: TGTGCCAGCAGACCCCCCTCCAGCGTAAGGGGTGGGGACGGCTACACCTTC.

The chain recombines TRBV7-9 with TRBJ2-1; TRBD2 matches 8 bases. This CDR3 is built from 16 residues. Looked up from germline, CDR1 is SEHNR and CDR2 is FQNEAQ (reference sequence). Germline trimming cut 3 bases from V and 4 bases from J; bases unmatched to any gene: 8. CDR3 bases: TGTGCCAGCAGCTTTCCGGCGGGAGGCGGGTACAATGAGCAGTTCTTC. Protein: CASSFPAGGGYNEQFF. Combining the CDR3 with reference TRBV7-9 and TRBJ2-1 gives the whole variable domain DTGVSQNPRHKITKRGQNVTFRCDPISEHNRLYWYRQTLGQGPEFLTYFQNEAQLEKSRLLSDRFSAERPKGSFSTLEIQRTEQGDSAMYLCASSFPAGGGYNEQFFGPGTRLTVL.

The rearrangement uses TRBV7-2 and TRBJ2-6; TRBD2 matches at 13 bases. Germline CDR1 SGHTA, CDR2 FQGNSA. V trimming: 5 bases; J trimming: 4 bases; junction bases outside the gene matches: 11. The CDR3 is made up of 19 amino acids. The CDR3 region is CASSTSTSGRLDGANVLTF. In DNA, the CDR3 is TGTGCCAGCAGCACATCGACTAGCGGGAGGCTAGACGGGGCCAACGTCCTGACTTTC.

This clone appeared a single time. DNA for the CDR3: TGTGCCAGCAGCCAACGGGAGAGGGCCCAAGAGACCCAGTACTTC. Translation: CASSQRERAQETQYF. The rearrangement joins TRBV14 to TRBJ2-5; tentatively, D is TRBD2 (6 bases). From germline, CDR1 is SGHDN and CDR2 FVKESK. This CDR3 comprises 15 residues. The V and J ends lost 2 bases and 1 base respectively, with 11 bases between them. Based on the CDR3 plus reference TRBV14 and TRBJ2-5, the full variable domain is EAGVTQFPSHSVIEKGQTVTLRCDPISGHDNLYWYRRVMGKEIKFLLHFVKESKQDESGMPNNRFLAERTGGTYSTLKVQPAELEDSGVYFCASSQRERAQETQYFGPGTRLLVL.

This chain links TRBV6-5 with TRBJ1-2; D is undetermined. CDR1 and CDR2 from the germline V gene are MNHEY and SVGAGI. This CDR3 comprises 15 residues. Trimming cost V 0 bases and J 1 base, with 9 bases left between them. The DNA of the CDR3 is TGTGCCAGCAGTTACTCTTTGACTGTTAACTATGGCTACACCTTC. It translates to CASSYSLTVNYGYTF.

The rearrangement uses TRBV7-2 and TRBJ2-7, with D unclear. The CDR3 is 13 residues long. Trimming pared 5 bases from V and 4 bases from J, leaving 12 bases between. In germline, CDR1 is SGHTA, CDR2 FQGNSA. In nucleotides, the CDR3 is TGTGCCAGCAGCCCCCGAGGTACATACGAGCAGTACTTC. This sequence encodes CASSPRGTYEQYF.

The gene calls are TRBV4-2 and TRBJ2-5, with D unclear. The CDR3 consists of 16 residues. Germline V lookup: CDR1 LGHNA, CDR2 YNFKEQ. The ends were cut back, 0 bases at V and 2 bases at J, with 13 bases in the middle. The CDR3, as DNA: TGTGCCAGCAGCCAAGAGGCAGGACCAATGCAAGAGACCCAGTACTTC. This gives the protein CASSQEAGPMQETQYF.

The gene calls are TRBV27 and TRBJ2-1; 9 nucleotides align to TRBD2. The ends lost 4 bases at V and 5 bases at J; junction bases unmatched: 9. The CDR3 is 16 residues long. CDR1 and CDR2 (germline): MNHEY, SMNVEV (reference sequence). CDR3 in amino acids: CASSSLSGSAHNEQFF. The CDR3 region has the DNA TGTGCCAGCAGTTCACTTAGCGGGAGTGCCCACAATGAGCAGTTCTTC.

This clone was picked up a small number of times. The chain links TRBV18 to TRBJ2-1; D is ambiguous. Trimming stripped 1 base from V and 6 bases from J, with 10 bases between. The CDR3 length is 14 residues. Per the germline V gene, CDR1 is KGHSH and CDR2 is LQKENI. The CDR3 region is CASSPQTSSNEQFF. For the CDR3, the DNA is TGTGCCAGCTCACCACAGACCAGTTCCAATGAGCAGTTCTTC. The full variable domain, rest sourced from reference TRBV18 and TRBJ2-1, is NAGVMQNPRHLVRRRGQEARLRCSPMKGHSHVYWYRQLPEEGLKFMVYLQKENIIDESGMPKERFSAEFPKEGPSILRIQQVVRGDSAAYFCASSPQTSSNEQFFGPGTRLTVL.

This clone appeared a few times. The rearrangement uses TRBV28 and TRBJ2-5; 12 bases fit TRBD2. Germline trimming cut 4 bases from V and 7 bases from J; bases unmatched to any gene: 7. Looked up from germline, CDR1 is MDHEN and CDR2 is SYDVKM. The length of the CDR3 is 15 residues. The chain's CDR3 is CASSSPASGGGTQYF. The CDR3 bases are TGTGCCAGCAGTTCCCCGGCTAGCGGGGGGGGGACCCAGTACTTC.

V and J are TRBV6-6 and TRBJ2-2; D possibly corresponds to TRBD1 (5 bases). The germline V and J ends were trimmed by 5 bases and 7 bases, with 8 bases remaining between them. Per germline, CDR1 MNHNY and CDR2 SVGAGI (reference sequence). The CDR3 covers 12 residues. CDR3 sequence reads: CASSRTIGELFF. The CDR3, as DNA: TGTGCCAGCAGTCGGACAATCGGGGAGCTGTTTTTT.

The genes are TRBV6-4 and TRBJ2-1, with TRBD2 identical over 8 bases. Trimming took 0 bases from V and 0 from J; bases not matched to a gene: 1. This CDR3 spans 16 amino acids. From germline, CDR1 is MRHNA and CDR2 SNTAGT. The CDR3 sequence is CASSDSSGSSYNEQFF. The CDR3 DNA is TGTGCCAGCAGTGACTCAAGCGGGAGCTCCTACAATGAGCAGTTCTTC.

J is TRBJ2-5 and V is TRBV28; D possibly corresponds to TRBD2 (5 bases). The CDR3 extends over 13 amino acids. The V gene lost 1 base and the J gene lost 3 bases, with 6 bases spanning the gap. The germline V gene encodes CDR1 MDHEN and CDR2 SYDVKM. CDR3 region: CASSLFGEETQYF. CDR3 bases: TGTGCCAGCAGTTTATTCGGGGAAGAGACCCAGTACTTC.

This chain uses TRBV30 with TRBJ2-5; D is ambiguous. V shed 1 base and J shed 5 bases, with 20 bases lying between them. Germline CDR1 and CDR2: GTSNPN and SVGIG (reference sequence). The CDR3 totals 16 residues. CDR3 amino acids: CAWSGPGWGVSETQYF. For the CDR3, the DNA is TGTGCCTGGAGTGGACCCGGATGGGGTGTAAGCGAGACCCAGTACTTC. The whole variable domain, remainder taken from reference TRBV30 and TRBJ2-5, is SQTIHQWPATLVQPVGSPLSLECTVEGTSNPNLYWYRQAAGRGLQLLFYSVGIGQISSEVPQNLSASRPQDRQFILSSKKLLLSDSGFYLCAWSGPGWGVSETQYFGPGTRLLVL.

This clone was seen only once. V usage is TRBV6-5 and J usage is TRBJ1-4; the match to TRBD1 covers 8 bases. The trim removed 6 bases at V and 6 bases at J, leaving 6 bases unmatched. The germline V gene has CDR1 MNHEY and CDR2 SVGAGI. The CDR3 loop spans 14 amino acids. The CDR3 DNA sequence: TGTGCCAGCAGACTTGACAGGGGCGATGAAAAACTGTTTTTT. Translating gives CASRLDRGDEKLFF.

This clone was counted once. This CDR3 reads CASRARGGSLYNEQFF. The CDR3 coding sequence is TGTGCCAGCAGGGCAAGGGGCGGGAGCCTCTACAATGAGCAGTTCTTC. The chain has TRBV2 and TRBJ2-1; 7 bases map to TRBD2. Germline V gives CDR1 SNHLY, CDR2 FYNNEI. This CDR3 spans 16 amino acids. The V gene end was trimmed by 6 bases and the J gene end by 3 bases; junction bases not matched to a gene: 11.

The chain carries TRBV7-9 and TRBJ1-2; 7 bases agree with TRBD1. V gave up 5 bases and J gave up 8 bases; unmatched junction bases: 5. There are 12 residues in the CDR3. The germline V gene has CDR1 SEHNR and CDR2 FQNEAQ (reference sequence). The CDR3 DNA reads TGTGCCAGCAGCGTGACAGGGTACGGCTACACCTTC. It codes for CASSVTGYGYTF.

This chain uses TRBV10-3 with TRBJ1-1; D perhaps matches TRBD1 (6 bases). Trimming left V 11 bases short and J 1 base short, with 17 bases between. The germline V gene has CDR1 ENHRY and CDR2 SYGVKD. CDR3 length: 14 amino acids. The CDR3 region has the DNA TGTGCCGGCCGGGACATTCCTAAGAACACTGAAGCTTTCTTT. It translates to CAGRDIPKNTEAFF.

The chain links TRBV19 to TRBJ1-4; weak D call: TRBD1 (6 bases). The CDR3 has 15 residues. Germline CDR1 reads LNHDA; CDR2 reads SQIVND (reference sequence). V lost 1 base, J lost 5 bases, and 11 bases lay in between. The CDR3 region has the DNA TGTGCCAGTAGTATAGGCTGGACAGAGAATGAAAAACTGTTTTTT. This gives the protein CASSIGWTENEKLFF.

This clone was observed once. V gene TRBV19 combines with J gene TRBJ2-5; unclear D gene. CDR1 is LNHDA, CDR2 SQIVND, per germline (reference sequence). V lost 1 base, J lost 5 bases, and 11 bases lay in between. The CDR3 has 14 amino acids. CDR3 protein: CASSIGRTYETQYF. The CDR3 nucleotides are TGTGCCAGTAGTATAGGAAGGACCTATGAGACCCAGTACTTC.

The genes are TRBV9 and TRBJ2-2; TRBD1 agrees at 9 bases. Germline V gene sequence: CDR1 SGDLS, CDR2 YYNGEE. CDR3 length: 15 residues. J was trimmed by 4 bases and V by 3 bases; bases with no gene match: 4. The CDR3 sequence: CASSAGTGLTGELFF. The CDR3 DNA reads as TGTGCCAGCAGCGCCGGGACAGGGCTCACCGGGGAGCTGTTTTTT.

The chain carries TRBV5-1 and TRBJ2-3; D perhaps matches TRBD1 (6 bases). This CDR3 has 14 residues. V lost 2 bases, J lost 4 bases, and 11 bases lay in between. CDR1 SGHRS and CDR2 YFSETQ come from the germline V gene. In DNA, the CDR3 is TGCGCCAGCAGCTTCGAAGGGGGTGCAGATACGCAGTATTTT. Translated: CASSFEGGADTQYF.

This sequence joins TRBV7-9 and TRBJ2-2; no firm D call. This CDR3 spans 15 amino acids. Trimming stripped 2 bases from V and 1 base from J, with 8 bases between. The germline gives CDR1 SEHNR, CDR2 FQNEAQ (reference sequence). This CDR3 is CASSLHGVNTGELFF. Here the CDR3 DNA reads TGTGCCAGCAGCTTACATGGGGTGAACACCGGGGAGCTGTTTTTT.

CDR3 region: CASSPGLFSSTEAFF. The CDR3 DNA reads as TGTGCCAGCAGTCCGGGACTCTTTAGCTCCACTGAAGCTTTCTTT. This chain connects TRBV6-5 to TRBJ1-1, with D possibly TRBD1 on 5 matching bases. Germline CDR1 reads MNHEY; CDR2 reads SVGAGI. This CDR3 has 15 residues. The V gene lost 5 bases and the J gene lost 4 bases, with 17 bases spanning the gap.

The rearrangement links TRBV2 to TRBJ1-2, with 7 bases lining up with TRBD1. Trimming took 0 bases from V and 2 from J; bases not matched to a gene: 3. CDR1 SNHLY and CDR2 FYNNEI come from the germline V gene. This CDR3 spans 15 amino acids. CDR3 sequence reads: CASSEAWTGNYGYTF. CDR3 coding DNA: TGTGCCAGCAGTGAAGCGTGGACAGGCAACTATGGCTACACCTTC. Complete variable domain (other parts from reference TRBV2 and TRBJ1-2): EPEVTQTPSHQVTQMGQEVILRCVPISNHLYFYWYRQILGQKVEFLVSFYNNEISEKSEIFDDQFSVERPDGSNFTLKIRSTKLEDSAMYFCASSEAWTGNYGYTFGSGTRLTVV.

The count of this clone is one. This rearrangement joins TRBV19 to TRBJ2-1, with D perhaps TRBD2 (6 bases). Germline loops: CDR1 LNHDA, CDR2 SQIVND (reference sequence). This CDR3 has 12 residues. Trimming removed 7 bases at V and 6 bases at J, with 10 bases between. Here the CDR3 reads CASKEGSNEQFF. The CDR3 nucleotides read TGTGCCAGTAAGGAGGGTAGCAATGAGCAGTTCTTC.

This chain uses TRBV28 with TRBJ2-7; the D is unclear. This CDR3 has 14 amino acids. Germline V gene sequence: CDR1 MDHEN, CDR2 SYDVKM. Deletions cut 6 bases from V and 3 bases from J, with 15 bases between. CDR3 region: CASSSNKWGYEQYF. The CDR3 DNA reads TGTGCCAGCAGCTCGAATAAGTGGGGCTACGAGCAGTACTTC.

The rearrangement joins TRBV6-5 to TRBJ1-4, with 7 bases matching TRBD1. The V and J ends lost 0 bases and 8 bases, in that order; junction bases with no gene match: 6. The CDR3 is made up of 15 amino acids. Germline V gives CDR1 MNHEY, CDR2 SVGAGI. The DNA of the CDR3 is TGTGCCAGCAGTTACTCGACAGGGCATAGCGAAAAACTGTTTTTT. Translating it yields CASSYSTGHSEKLFF.